This note documents a single TCR beta chain sequence. Antigen: not known. The V end lost 5 bases, the J end lost 5 bases, and 12 bases lay between the germline ends. The germline gives CDR1 MDHEN, CDR2 SYDVKM. CDR3 length: 14 residues. The data are from a study of cytomegalovirus exposure and HLA in healthy donors. Study-level points and caveats: A later analysis reportedly identified an Asian-associated ancestry cluster as carrying fewer N-insertions than the approximately 670-donor mean. According to a later analysis, most TCR beta chains associated with CMV appeared HLA-restricted.

PCR involved 60 Vbeta and 13 Jbeta primers. Generated by immunoSEQ multiplex PCR, the TCRdb table keeps only in-frame clones and is missing some. The sample has fewer than 200,000 clones, 80% seen once. This chain links TRBV28 with TRBJ1-4; D is perhaps TRBD1 (6 bases). This receptor was obtained from a woman aged 45-65 years in good health and CMV-seropositive. Sequencing was done on a sample of PBMCs. The CDR3 DNA follows: TGTGCCAGCAGTCCCGGACAGAGGAATGAAAAACTGTTTTTT. Protein: CASSPGQRNEKLFF. Variable domain in full (rest from reference TRBV28 and TRBJ1-4): DVKVTQSSRYLVKRTGEKVFLECVQDMDHENMFWYRQDPGLGLRLIYFSYDVKMKEKGDIPEGYSVSREKKERFSLILESASTNQTSMYLCASSPGQRNEKLFFGSGTQLSVL.